This T cell receptor (beta chain) was recovered during a study of cytomegalovirus exposure and HLA in healthy donors. Study-level points and caveats: Later work found that TCR association rates differed between HLA loci; DRB1 had the most and HLA-C the fewest.

60 Vbeta and 13 Jbeta primers were used in PCR. Profiled with immunoSEQ multiplex PCR; TCRdb holds only in-frame clones, not every one. Recorded for this sample: fewer than 70,000 clones. Details on this clone: Its antigen is still unknown.

V was pared by 8 bases and J by 5 bases, with 13 bases of the junction left unmatched. This CDR3 contains 15 residues. Germline assignment: CDR1 LNHDA and CDR2 SQIVND (reference sequence). Sequencing was done on a sample of PBMCs. The TCR was taken from a woman aged 18 to 35 in good health and CMV-seronegative. This chain joins TRBV19 and TRBJ2-5; 8 nucleotides align to TRBD2. Here the CDR3 reads CASGGGTRRRETQYF. The CDR3, as DNA: TGTGCCAGTGGGGGGGGGACTAGGAGGAGGGAGACCCAGTACTTC.